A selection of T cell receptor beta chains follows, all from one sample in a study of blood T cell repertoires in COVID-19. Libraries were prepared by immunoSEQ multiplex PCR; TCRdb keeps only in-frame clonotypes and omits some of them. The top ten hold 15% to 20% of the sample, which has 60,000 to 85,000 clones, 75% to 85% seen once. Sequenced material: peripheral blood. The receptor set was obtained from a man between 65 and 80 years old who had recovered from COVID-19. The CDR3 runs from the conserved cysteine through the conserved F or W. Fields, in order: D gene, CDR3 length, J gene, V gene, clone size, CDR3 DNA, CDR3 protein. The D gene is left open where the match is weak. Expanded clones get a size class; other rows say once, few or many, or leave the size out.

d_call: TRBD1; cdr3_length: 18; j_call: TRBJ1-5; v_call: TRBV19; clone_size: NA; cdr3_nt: TGTGCCAGTAGTACACAGACGAGGGACAGGGGGCGCGGGCAGCCCCAGCATTTT; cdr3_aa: CASSTQTRDRGRGQPQHF
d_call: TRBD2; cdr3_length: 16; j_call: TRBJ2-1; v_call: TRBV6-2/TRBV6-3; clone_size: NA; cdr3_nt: TGTGCCAGCAGTTCTCCAAGCGGGGGGGCCGACAATGAGCAGTTCTTC; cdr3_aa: CASSSPSGGADNEQFF
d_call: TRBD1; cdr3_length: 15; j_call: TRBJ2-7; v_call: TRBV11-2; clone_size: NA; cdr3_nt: TGTGCCAGCAGCCCCCCCGGGACAGGTCCCTACGAGCAGTACTTC; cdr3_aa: CASSPPGTGPYEQYF
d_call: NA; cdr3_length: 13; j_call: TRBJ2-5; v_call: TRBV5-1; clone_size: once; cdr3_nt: TGCGCCAGCAGCTTAGGTTGGGCAGAGACCCAGTACTTC; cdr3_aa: CASSLGWAETQYF
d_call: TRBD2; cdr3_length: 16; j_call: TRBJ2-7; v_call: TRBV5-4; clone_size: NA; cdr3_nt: TGTGCCAGCAGCCCTTCAAGCGGGAGAACGTCCTACGAGCAGTACTTC; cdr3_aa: CASSPSSGRTSYEQYF
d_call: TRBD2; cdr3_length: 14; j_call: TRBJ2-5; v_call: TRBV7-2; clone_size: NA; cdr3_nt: TGTGCCAGCAGCCAGACTAGCGGGGTAGAGACCCAGTACTTC; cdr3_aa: CASSQTSGVETQYF
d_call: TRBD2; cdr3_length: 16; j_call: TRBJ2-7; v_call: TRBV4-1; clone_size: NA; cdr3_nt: TGCGCCAGCAGCCAAGAAGCGGCTAGCGGCTCCTACGAGCAGTACTTC; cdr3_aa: CASSQEAASGSYEQYF
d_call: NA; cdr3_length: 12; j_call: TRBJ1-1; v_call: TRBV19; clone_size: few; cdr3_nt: TGTGCCAGTAGTCGCAGGAATACTGAAGCTTTCTTT; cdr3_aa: CASSRRNTEAFF
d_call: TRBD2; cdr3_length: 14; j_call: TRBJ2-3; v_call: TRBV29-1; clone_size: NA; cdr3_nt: TGCAGCGTTGCGGGGGGGCGAGGCACAGATACGCAGTATTTT; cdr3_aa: CSVAGGRGTDTQYF
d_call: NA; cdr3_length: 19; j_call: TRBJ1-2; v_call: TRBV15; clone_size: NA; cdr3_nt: TGTGCCACCAGCAGAGATCCCGCGATCCCCAGGAACCAAGACGGAGGCTACACCTTC; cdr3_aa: CATSRDPAIPRNQDGGYTF
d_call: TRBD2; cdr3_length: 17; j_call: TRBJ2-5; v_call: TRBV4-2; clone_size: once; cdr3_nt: TGTGCCAGCAGCCATGGGACTAGCGGGGGAAAACAAGAGACCCAGTACTTC; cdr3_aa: CASSHGTSGGKQETQYF
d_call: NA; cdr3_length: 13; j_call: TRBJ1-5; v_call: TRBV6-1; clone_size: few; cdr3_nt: TGTGCCAGCAGTGAAGCCATACAAGGGGCCCAGCATTTT; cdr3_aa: CASSEAIQGAQHF
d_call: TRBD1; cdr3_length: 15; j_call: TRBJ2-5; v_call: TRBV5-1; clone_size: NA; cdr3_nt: TGCGCCAGCAGCTTTTGGGGACAGCGGCAAGAGACCCAGTACTTC; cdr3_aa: CASSFWGQRQETQYF
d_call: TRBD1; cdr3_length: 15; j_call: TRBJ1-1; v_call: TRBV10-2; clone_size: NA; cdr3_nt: TGCGCCAGCAGATATTTGGGACAGGGGAACACTGAAGCTTTCTTT; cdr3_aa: CASRYLGQGNTEAFF
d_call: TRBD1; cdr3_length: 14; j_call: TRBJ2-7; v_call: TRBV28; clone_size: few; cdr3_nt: TGTGCCAGCAGAGAACAGGGGCCCCACTACGAGCAGTACTTC; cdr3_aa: CASREQGPHYEQYF
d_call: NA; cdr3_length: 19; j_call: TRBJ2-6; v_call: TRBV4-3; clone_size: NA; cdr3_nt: TGCGCCAGCAGCCAACAAACATCACAGGGCCTCTCTGGGGCCAACGTCCTGACTTTC; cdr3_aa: CASSQQTSQGLSGANVLTF
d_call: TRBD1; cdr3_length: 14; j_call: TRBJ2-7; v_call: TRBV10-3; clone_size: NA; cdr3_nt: TGTGCCATCCGTCCGGGACAGGGGCTACGAGAGCAGTACTTC; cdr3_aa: CAIRPGQGLREQYF
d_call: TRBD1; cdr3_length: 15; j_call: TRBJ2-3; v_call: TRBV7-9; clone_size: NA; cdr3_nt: TGTGCCAGCAGCTTACAGCAGGGGGCCACAGATACGCAGTATTTT; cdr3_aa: CASSLQQGATDTQYF
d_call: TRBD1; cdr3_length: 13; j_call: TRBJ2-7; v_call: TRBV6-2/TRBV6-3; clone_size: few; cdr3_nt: TGTGCCAGCAGTCGCGGACAGGGCTACGAGCAGTACTTC; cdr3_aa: CASSRGQGYEQYF
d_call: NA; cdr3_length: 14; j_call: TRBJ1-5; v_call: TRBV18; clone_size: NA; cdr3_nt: TGTGCCAGCTCACCTGGGACTTTAAGTCAGCCCCAGCATTTT; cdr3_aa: CASSPGTLSQPQHF
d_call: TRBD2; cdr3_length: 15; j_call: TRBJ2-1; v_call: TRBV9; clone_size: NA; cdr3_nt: TGTGCCAGCGACTCGGGACTAGCGGGAGGAGGTGAGCAGTTCTTC; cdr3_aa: CASDSGLAGGGEQFF
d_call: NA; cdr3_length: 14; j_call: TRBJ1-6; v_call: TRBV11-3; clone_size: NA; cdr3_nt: TGTGCCAGCAGCGTGGCAGGGCTTAATTCACCCCTCCACTTT; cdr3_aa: CASSVAGLNSPLHF
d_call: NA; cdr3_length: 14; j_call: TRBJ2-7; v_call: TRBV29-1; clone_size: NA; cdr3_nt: TGCAGCGTTGCCCAGGGAACTAACTCCTACGAGCAGTACTTC; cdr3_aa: CSVAQGTNSYEQYF
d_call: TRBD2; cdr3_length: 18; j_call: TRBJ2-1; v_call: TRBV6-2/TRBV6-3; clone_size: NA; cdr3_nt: TGTGCCAGCAGTTACCGGACAAGGGGAGCGGGGGGGCGCGATGAGCAGTTCTTC; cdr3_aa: CASSYRTRGAGGRDEQFF
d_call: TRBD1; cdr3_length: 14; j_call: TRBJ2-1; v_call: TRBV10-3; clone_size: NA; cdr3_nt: TGTGCCATCAGTGAGGGGGGACAGGCTAATGAGCAGTTCTTC; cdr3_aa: CAISEGGQANEQFF
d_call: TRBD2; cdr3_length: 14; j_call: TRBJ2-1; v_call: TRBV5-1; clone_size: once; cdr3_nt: TGCGCCAGCAGCCCCGGGGACTACTACAATGAGCAGTTCTTC; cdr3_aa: CASSPGDYYNEQFF